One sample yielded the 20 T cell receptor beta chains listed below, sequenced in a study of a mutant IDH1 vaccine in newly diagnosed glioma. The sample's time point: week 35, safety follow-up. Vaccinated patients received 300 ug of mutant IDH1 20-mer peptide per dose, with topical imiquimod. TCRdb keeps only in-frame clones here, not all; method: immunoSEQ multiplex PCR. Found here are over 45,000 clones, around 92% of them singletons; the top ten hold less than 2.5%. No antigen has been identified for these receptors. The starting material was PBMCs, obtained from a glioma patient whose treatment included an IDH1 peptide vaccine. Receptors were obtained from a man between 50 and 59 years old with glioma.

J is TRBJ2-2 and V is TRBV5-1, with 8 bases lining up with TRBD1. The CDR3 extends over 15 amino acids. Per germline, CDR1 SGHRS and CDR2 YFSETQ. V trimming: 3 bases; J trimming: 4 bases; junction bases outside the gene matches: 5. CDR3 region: CASSWFGQGTGELFF. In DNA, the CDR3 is TGCGCCAGCAGCTGGTTTGGACAGGGCACCGGGGAGCTGTTTTTT. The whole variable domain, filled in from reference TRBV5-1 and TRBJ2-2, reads KAGVTQTPRYLIKTRGQQVTLSCSPISGHRSVSWYQQTPGQGLQFLFEYFSETQRNKGNFPGRFSGRQFSNSRSEMNVSTLELGDSALYLCASSWFGQGTGELFFGEGSRLTVL.

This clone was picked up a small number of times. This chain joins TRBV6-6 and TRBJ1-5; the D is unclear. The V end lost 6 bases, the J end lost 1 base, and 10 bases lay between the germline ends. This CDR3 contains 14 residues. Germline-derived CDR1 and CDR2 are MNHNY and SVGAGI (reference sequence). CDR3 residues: CASRGADSNQPQHF. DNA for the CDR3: TGTGCCAGCAGGGGAGCAGACAGCAATCAGCCCCAGCATTTT.

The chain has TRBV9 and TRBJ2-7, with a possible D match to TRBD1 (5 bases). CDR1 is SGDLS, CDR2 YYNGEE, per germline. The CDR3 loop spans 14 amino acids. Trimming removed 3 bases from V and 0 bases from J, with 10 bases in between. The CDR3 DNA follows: TGTGCCAGCAGCGAAAAGGGGATCTCCTACGAGCAGTACTTC. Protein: CASSEKGISYEQYF.

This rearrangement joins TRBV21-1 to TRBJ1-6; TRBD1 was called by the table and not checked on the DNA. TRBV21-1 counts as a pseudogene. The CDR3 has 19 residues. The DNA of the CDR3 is TGTGCCAGCAGCCCCCGGACCGGGACAGGGAACTCCTATAATTCACCCCTCCACTTT. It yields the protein CASSPRTGTGNSYNSPLHF.

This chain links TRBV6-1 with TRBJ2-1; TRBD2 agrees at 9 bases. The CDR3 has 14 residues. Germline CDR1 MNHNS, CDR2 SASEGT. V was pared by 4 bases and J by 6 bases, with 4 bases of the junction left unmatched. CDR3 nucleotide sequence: TGTGCCAGCAGTGTTGCGGGGGGGCGCAATGAGCAGTTCTTC. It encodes CASSVAGGRNEQFF.

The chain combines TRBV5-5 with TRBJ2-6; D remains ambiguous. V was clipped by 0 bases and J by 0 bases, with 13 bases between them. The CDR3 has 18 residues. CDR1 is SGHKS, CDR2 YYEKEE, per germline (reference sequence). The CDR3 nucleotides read TGTGCCAGCAGCTTGGCCCGGGTGTACGGCTCTGGGGCCAACGTCCTGACTTTC. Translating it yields CASSLARVYGSGANVLTF.

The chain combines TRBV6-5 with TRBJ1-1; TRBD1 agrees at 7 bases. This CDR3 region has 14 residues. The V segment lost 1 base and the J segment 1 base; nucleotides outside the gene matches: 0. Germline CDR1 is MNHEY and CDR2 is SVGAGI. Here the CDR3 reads CASSYYRGNTEAFF. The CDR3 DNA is TGTGCCAGCAGTTACTACAGGGGGAACACTGAAGCTTTCTTT.

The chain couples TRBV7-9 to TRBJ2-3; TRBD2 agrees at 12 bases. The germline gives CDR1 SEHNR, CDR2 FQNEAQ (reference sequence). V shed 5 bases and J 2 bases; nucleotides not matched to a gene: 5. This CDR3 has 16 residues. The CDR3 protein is CASSRGLAGLTDTQYF. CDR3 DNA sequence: TGTGCCAGCAGCAGGGGACTAGCGGGCCTCACAGATACGCAGTATTTT.

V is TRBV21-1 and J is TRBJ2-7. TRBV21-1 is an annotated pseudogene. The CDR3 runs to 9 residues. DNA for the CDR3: TGTGCCAGGGCGTCCGAGCAGTACTTC. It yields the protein CARASEQYF.

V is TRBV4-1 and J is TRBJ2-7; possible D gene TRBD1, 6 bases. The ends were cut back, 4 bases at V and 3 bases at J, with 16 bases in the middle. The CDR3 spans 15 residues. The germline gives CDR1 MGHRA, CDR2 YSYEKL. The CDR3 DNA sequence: TGCGCCAGCAGCCCAGCCGGGACACGCTACTACGAGCAGTACTTC. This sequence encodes CASSPAGTRYYEQYF.

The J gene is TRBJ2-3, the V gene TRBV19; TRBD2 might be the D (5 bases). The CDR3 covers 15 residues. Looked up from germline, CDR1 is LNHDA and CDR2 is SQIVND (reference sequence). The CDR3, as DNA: TGTCCCTGCGGAGGACGGAAATATAGCACAGATACGCAGTATTTT. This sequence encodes CPCGGRKYSTDTQYF.

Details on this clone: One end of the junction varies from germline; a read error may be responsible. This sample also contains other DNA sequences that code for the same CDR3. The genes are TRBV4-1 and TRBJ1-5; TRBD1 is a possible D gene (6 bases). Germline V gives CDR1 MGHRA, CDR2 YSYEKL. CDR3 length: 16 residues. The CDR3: CASKVEARGDNQPQHF. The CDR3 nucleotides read TGCGCCAGCAAGGTGGAGGCGAGGGGGGACAATCAGCCTCAGCATTTT.

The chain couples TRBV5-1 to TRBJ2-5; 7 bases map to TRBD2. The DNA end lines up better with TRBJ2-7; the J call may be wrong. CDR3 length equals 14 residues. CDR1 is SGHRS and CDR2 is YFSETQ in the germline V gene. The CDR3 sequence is CASSFGGRRYEQYF. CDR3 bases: TGCGCCAGCAGCTTTGGCGGGAGAAGATACGAGCAGTACTTC.

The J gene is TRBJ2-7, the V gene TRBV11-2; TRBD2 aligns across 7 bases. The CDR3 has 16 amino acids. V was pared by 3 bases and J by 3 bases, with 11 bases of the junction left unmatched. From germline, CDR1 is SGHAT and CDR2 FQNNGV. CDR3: CASSLVSSTSDYEQYF. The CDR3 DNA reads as TGTGCCAGCAGCTTGGTCTCAAGCACTAGCGACTACGAGCAGTACTTC.

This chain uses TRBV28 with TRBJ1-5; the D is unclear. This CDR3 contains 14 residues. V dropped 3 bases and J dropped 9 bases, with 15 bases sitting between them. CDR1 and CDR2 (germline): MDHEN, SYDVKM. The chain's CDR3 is CASSFIGSTWPQHF. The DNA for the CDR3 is TGTGCCAGCAGTTTTATCGGGAGCACCTGGCCCCAGCATTTT.

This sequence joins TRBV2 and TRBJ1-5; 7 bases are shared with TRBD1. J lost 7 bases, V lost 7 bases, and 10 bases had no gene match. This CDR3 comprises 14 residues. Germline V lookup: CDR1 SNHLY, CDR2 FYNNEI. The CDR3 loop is CASNHRGNKQPQHF. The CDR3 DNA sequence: TGTGCCAGCAACCACAGGGGAAACAAACAGCCCCAGCATTTT.

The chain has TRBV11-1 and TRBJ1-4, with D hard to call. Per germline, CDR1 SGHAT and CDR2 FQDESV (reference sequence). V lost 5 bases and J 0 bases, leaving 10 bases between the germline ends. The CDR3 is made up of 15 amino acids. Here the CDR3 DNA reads TGTGCCAGCAGCCGGTCGGGGACAACTAATGAAAAACTGTTTTTT. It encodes CASSRSGTTNEKLFF.

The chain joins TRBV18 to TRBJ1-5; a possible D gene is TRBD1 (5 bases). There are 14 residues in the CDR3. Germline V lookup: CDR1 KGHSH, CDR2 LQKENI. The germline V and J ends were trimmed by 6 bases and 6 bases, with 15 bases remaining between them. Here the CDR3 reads CASSSDRGVQPQHF. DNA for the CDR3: TGTGCCAGCTCCTCTGACAGAGGTGTTCAGCCCCAGCATTTT.

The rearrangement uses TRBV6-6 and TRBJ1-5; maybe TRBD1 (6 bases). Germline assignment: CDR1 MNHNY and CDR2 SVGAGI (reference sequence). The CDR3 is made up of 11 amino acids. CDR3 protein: CATGGNQPQHF. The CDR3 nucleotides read TGTGCGACAGGAGGAAATCAGCCCCAGCATTTT.

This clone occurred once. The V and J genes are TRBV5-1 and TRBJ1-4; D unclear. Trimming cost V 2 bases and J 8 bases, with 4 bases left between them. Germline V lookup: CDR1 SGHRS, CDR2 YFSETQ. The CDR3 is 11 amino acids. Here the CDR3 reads CASSFGEKLFF. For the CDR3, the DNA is TGCGCCAGCAGCTTTGGGGAAAAACTGTTTTTT.